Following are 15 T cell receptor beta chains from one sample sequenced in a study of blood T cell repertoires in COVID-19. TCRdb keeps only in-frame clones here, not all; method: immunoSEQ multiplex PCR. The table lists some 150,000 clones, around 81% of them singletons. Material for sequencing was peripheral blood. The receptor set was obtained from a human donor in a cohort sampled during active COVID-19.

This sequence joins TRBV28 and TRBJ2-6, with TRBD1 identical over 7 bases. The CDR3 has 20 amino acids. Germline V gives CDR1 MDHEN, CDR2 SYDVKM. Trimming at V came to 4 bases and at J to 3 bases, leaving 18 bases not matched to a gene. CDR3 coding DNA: TGTGCCAGCAGTTCCTACATGTCAATACAGGGGTCAGGTGGGGCCAACGTCCTGACTTTC. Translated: CASSSYMSIQGSGGANVLTF.

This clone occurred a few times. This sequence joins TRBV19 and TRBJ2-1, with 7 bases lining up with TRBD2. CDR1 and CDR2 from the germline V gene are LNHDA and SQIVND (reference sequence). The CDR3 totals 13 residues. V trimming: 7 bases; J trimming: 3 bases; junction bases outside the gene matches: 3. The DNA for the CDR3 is TGTGCCAGTAAACGGGAGGACTACAATGAGCAGTTCTTC. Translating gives CASKREDYNEQFF.

The chain's CDR3 is CASSPTRDRGRHEQYF. The CDR3 nucleotides read TGTGCCAGCAGCCCCACGAGGGACAGGGGGCGTCACGAGCAGTACTTC. The chain carries TRBV7-9 and TRBJ2-7, with 12 bases aligning to TRBD1. Per the germline V gene, CDR1 is SEHNR and CDR2 is FQNEAQ (reference sequence). The CDR3 runs to 16 residues. J was trimmed by 5 bases and V by 5 bases; bases with no gene match: 10.

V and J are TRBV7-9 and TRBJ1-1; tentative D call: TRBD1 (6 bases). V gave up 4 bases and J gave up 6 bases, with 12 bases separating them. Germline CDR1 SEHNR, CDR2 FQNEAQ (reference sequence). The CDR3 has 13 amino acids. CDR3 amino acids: CASSSYRVSEAFF. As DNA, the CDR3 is TGTGCCAGCAGCTCATACAGGGTTTCTGAAGCTTTCTTT. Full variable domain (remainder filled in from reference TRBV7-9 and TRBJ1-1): DTGVSQNPRHKITKRGQNVTFRCDPISEHNRLYWYRQTLGQGPEFLTYFQNEAQLEKSRLLSDRFSAERPKGSFSTLEIQRTEQGDSAMYLCASSSYRVSEAFFGQGTRLTVV.

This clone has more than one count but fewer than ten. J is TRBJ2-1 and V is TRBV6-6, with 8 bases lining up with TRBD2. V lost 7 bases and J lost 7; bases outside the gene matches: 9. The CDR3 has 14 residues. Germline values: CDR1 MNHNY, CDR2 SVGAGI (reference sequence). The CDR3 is CASTQRGGGNEQFF. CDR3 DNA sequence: TGTGCCAGCACCCAACGGGGGGGCGGGAATGAGCAGTTCTTC.

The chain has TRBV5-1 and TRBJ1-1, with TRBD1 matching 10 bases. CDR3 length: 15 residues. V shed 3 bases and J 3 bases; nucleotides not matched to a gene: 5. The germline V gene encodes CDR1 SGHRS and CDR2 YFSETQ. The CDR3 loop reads CASSSTGGKDTEAFF. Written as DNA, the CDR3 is TGCGCCAGCAGCTCGACAGGGGGCAAGGACACTGAAGCTTTCTTT.

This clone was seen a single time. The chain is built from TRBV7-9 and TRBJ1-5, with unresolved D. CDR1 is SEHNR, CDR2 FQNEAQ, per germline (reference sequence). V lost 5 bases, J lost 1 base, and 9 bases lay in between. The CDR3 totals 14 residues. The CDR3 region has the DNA TGTGCCAGCAGCCCGAGCTCGAGCAATCAGCCCCAGCATTTT. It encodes CASSPSSSNQPQHF.

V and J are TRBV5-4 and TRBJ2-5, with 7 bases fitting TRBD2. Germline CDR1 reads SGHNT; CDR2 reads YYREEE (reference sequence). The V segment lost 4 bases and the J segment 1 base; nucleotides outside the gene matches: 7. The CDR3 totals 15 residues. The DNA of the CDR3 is TGTGCCAGCAGCCGTATCCTAGCGGCCCAAGAGACCCAGTACTTC. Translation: CASSRILAAQETQYF.

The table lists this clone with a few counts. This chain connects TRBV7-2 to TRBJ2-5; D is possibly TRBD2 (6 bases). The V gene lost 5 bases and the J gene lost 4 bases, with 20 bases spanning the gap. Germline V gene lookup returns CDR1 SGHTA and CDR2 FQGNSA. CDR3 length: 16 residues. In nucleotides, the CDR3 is TGTGCCAGCAGCCTAAGACGGAGGGTCCGGCCAGAGACCCAGTACTTC. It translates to CASSLRRRVRPETQYF.

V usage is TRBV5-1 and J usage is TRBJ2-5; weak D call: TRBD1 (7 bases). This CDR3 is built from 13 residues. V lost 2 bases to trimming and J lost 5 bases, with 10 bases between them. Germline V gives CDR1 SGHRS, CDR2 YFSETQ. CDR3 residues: CASSFSGGETQYF. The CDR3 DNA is TGCGCCAGCAGCTTTTCAGGGGGGGAGACCCAGTACTTC.

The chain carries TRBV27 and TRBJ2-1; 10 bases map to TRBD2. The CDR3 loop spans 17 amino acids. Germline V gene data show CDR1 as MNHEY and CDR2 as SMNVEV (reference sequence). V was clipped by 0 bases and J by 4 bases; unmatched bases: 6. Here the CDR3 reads CASSLSKGLASYNEQFF. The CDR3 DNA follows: TGTGCCAGCAGTTTATCGAAGGGACTAGCGAGTTACAATGAGCAGTTCTTC.

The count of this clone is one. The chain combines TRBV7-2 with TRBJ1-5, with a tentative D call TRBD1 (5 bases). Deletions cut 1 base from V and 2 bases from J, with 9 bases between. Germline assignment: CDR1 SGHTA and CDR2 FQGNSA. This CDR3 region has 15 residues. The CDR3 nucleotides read TGTGCCAGCAGCTTAGTGGGGCCGGGCAATCAGCCCCAGCATTTT. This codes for CASSLVGPGNQPQHF.

The CDR3 sequence: CASSAQQGGYGYTF. The CDR3 DNA sequence: TGTGCCAGCAGTGCCCAACAGGGGGGCTATGGCTACACCTTC. This chain connects TRBV28 to TRBJ1-2, with TRBD1 identical over 8 bases. The CDR3 is 14 residues long. Germline V gene data show CDR1 as MDHEN and CDR2 as SYDVKM. With V trimmed by 5 bases and J by 4 bases, 6 bases remained unmatched.

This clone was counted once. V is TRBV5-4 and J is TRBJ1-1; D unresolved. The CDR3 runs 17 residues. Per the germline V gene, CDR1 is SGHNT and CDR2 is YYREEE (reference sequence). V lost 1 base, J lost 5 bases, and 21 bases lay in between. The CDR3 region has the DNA TGTGCCAGCAGCTTGAAGAAAGGTTCGGGTATATTGACTGAAGCTTTCTTT. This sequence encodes CASSLKKGSGILTEAFF.

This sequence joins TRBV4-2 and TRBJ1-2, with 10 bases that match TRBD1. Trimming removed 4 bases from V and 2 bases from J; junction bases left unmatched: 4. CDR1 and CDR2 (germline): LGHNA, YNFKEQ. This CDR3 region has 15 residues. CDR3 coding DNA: TGTGCCAGCAGCCTTTCGGGACAGGGGAACTATGGCTACACCTTC. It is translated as CASSLSGQGNYGYTF.